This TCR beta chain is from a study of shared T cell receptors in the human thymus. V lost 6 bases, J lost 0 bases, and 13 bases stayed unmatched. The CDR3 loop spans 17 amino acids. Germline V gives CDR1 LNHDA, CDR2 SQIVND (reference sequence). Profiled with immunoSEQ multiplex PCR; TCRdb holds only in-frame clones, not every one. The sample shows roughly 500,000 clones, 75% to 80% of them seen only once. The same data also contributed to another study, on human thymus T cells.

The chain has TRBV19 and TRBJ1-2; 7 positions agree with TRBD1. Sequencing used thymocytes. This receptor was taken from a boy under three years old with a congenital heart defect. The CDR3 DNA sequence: TGTGCCAGTAGCTCTTTGGGACAGCCGCTAGCTAACTATGGCTACACCTTC. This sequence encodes CASSSLGQPLANYGYTF.